Below are 16 T cell receptor beta chains sequenced from a single sample in a study (dated by TCRdb to about 2015). Cells that were CD4+CD25+CD127-/low were isolated as Tregs. To prepare the library, 5' RACE was applied. Instrument on record: Illumina MiSeq. TCRdb trimmed public reads at Q25 via fastp, called clones via MiXCR and kept in-frame beta chains. Each record represents a unique CDR3 protein, reported with the most common genes and DNA among its rows. Present in this sample are approximately 50,000 distinct CDR3 sequences, around 20% of which were seen just once. The ten largest make up roughly 2.9% of the sample. The sequencing sample was made of tumor-infiltrating Tregs sorted from the breast tumor. The receptors stem from a female donor with breast cancer.

This chain joins TRBV29-1 and TRBJ2-7; weak D call: TRBD1 (5 bases). CDR1 and CDR2 (germline): SQVTM, ANQGSEA. The ends were cut back, 1 base at V and 4 bases at J, with 14 bases in the middle. CDR3 size: 14 residues. The CDR3 is CSVEVGHKRYEQYF. CDR3 in DNA: TGCAGCGTTGAAGTGGGGCATAAACGTTACGAGCAGTACTTC.

The rearrangement joins TRBV18 to TRBJ1-4, with 8 bases that match TRBD1. Germline V gene lookup returns CDR1 KGHSH and CDR2 LQKENI. The V gene end was trimmed by 3 bases and the J gene end by 0 bases; junction bases not matched to a gene: 6. The CDR3 sequence is 17 residues long. This chain's CDR3 is CASSPKDRVPTNEKLFF. CDR3 nucleotides: TGTGCCAGCTCACCCAAGGACAGGGTCCCAACTAATGAAAAACTGTTTTTT.

In this sample, this clonotype turned up a few times. The chain is built from TRBV6-5 and TRBJ1-5, with TRBD1 matching over 8 bases. CDR1 is MNHEY, CDR2 SVGAGI, per germline. The CDR3 runs 12 residues. V was pared by 6 bases and J by 7 bases, with 2 bases of the junction left unmatched. CDR3 in amino acids: CASRTGDQPQHF. CDR3 in DNA: TGTGCCAGCAGGACAGGGGACCAGCCCCAGCATTTT.

In this sample, this clonotype turned up a few times. V is TRBV20-1 and J is TRBJ2-2; perhaps TRBD2 as D (5 bases). The CDR3 sequence is 20 residues long. Germline V gene data show CDR1 as DFQATT and CDR2 as SNEGSKA (reference sequence). V shed 0 bases and J shed 1 base, with 24 bases lying between them. The CDR3 DNA reads as TGCAGTGCTAGAGATCAGACTAAATTAGAGGGCCCCTTGAACACCGGGGAGCTGTTTTTT. Protein: CSARDQTKLEGPLNTGELFF.

V is TRBV24-1 and J is TRBJ1-1; D perhaps matches TRBD1 (5 bases). The CDR3 runs 18 residues. The V gene lost 1 base and the J gene lost 0 bases, with 17 bases spanning the gap. Germline V lookup: CDR1 KGHDR, CDR2 SFDVKD. CDR3 loop: CATSDFPGLPRMNTEAFF. The CDR3 DNA sequence: TGTGCCACCAGTGATTTCCCAGGGCTCCCGCGGATGAACACTGAAGCTTTCTTT.

This clonotype was found a few times. The gene calls are TRBV28 and TRBJ2-2; 11 nucleotides agree with TRBD2. The germline gives CDR1 MDHEN, CDR2 SYDVKM. The V segment lost 3 bases and the J segment 6 bases; nucleotides outside the gene matches: 3. The CDR3 length is 15 residues. The CDR3 bases are TGTGCCAGCAGTTTTAGCGGGAGGGTGGCCGGGGAGCTGTTTTTT. As protein: CASSFSGRVAGELFF.

This clonotype was seen more than once but under ten times. The rearrangement uses TRBV7-2 and TRBJ2-5, with 8 bases that match TRBD2. The CDR3 totals 17 residues. V shed 2 bases and J 4 bases; nucleotides not matched to a gene: 12. CDR1 is SGHTA, CDR2 FQGNSA, per germline. CDR3 in amino acids: CASSLSGLAVSGETQYF. CDR3 coding DNA: TGTGCCAGCAGCTTATCAGGACTAGCTGTTAGTGGAGAGACCCAGTACTTC.

As regards this clonotype: Likely a read error: the CDR3 ends without its conserved phenylalanine or tryptophan. This chain connects TRBV2 to TRBJ2-7; unclear D gene. Between the trimmed V and J ends, which lost 8 bases and 4 bases, there was a span of 15 bases. Germline V gene lookup returns CDR1 SNHLY and CDR2 FYNNEI. The CDR3 sequence is 13 residues long. CDR3 in amino acids: CASRPQAMYEQYS. CDR3 coding DNA: TGTGCCAGCCGTCCCCAAGCCATGTACGAGCAGTACTCC.

The rearrangement joins TRBV27 to TRBJ1-2, with 10 bases fitting TRBD1. CDR1 and CDR2 (germline): MNHEY, SMNVEV (reference sequence). With 8 bases clipped from V and 2 bases from J, the junction kept 8 bases outside the gene matches. The CDR3 consists of 15 residues. CDR3 in amino acids: CASGDRGHVNYGYTF. CDR3 coding DNA: TGTGCCAGCGGAGACAGGGGGCATGTGAACTATGGCTACACCTTC.

The V and J genes are TRBV6-5 and TRBJ2-7; D possibly matches TRBD1 or TRBD2 (5 bases each). The germline V and J ends were trimmed by 4 bases and 0 bases, with 13 bases remaining between them. The CDR3 consists of 15 residues. Germline CDR1 MNHEY, CDR2 SVGAGI. CDR3 loop: CASSSELRGSYEQYF. CDR3 DNA: TGTGCCAGCAGTTCGGAGTTGAGGGGCTCCTACGAGCAGTACTTC.

The chain employs TRBV28 and TRBJ1-6; D may be TRBD1 (6 bases). The germline gives CDR1 MDHEN, CDR2 SYDVKM. This CDR3 has 14 amino acids. With 6 bases removed from V and 9 bases from J, the gap between germline ends came to 15 bases. The CDR3: CASSLSQGSSPLHF. Here the CDR3 DNA reads TGTGCCAGCAGCCTCTCACAGGGTTCTTCACCCCTCCACTTT.

The chain carries TRBV5-5 and TRBJ2-1; 12 nucleotides agree with TRBD2. There are 16 residues in the CDR3. V trimming: 1 base; J trimming: 6 bases; junction bases outside the gene matches: 5. The germline V gene has CDR1 SGHKS and CDR2 YYEKEE (reference sequence). The CDR3 coding sequence is TGTGCCAGCAGCTTGAACCCTAGCGGGAGGGTCAATGAGCAGTTCTTC. This sequence encodes CASSLNPSGRVNEQFF.

This clonotype was seen repeatedly, ten times or more. Here the CDR3 DNA reads TGTGCCAGCAGCCAACAGGGCTATGAGCAGTTCTTC. Translating gives CASSQQGYEQFF. The chain links TRBV12-3 or TRBV12-4 to TRBJ2-1, with TRBD1 as a possible D gene (6 bases). Trimming left V 6 bases short and J 8 bases short, with 11 bases between. The CDR3 totals 12 residues.

This chain connects TRBV6-1 to TRBJ1-4; a possible D gene is TRBD1 (6 bases). The V end was cut by 8 bases, the J end by 8 bases, with 18 bases between. Germline assignment: CDR1 MNHNS and CDR2 SASEGT. This CDR3 region has 14 residues. In DNA form, the CDR3 reads TGTGCCAGCTCAGAAGGGCAGGGGTTAGAAAAACTGTTTTTT. Amino acid sequence: CASSEGQGLEKLFF.

This clonotype showed up just a few times. The chain combines TRBV6-5 with TRBJ1-6; 7 bases are a match to TRBD1. Germline V CDR1 and CDR2: MNHEY, SVGAGI. The CDR3 totals 14 residues. The V and J ends lost 6 bases and 10 bases, in that order; junction bases with no gene match: 9. CDR3 in amino acids: CASSPSRGKSPLHF. The CDR3 nucleotides are TGTGCCAGCAGCCCCTCCAGGGGGAAGTCACCCCTCCACTTT.

Remarks on this clonotype: A much more abundant neighbour one base away suggests this may be a read error. The rearrangement uses TRBV7-2 and TRBJ2-2, with a tentative D call TRBD2 (5 bases). CDR1 is SGHTA and CDR2 is FQGNSA in the germline V gene. V shed 2 bases and J shed 6 bases, with 13 bases lying between them. This CDR3 has 15 residues. DNA of the CDR3: TGTGCCAGCAGCTTACTAGCAGGTTCAGCCGGGGAGCTGTTTTTT. It yields the protein CASSLLAGSAGELFF. Supplemented by reference TRBV7-2 and TRBJ2-2, the full variable domain reads GAGVSQSPSNKVTEKGKDVELRCDPISGHTALYWYRQSLGQGLEFLIYFQGNSAPDKSGLPSDRFSAERTGGSVSTLTIQRTQQEDSAVYLCASSLLAGSAGELFFGEGSRLTVL.